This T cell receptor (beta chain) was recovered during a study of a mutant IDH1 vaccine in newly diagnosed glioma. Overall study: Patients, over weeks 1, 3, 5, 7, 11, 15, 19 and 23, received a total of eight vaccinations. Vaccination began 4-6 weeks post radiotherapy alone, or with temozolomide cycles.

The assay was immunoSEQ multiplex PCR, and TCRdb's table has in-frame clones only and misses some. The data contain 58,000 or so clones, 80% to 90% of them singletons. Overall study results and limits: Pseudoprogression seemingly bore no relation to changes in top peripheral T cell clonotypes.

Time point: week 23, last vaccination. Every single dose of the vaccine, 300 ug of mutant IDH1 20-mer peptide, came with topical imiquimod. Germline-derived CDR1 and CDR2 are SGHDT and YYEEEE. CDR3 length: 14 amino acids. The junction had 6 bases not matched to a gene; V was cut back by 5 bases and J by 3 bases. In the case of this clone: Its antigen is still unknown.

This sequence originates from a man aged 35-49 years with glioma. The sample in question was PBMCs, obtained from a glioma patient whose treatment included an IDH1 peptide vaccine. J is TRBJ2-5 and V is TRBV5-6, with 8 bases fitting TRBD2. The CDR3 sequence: CASRVTGGEETQYF. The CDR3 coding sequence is TGTGCCAGCAGGGTAACGGGGGGGGAAGAGACCCAGTACTTC.